Listed below are T cell receptor beta chains from one sample, sequenced in a study of T cell responses to AZD1222 COVID-19 vaccine. Method: immunoSEQ multiplex PCR; TCRdb's copy keeps in-frame clones and lacks some. The table records 120,000 or so clones, 70% to 90% of them present only once. Sequencing used peripheral blood, obtained 28 days after the second AZD1222 dose. The receptors were gathered from an adult who received the AZD1222 COVID-19 vaccine. CDR3s include the opening cysteine and the closing phenylalanine or tryptophan. Fields, in order: D gene, J gene, clone size, V gene, CDR3 DNA, CDR3 protein. The D gene is left open where the match is weak. A row's size may be missing; if present it is once, few, many or a size class.

- | TRBJ2-1 | - | TRBV19 | TGTGCCAGTAGTAGAGGACTGCCAAGCTCCTACAATGAGCAGTTCTTC | CASSRGLPSSYNEQFF
TRBD1 | TRBJ1-2 | - | TRBV6-5 | TGTGCCAGCAGTACCACAGGGGATGGGGGCTACACCTTC | CASSTTGDGGYTF
TRBD2 | TRBJ2-2 | - | TRBV19 | TGTGCCAGTAGGCGCGCTAGCGGGAGCTCCGGGGAGCTGTTTTTT | CASRRASGSSGELFF
- | TRBJ1-2 | - | TRBV24-1 | TGTGCTACGGGAGACACATCTTTTGGCTACACCTTC | CATGDTSFGYTF
TRBD1 | TRBJ1-6 | few | TRBV5-1 | TGCGCCAGCAGCTCGGATACAGGGGTTCGGACACCCCTCCACTTT | CASSSDTGVRTPLHF
TRBD1 | TRBJ1-1 | - | TRBV24-1 | TGTGCCACCAGTGAAGAGGGACAGATGAACACTGAAGCTTTCTTT | CATSEEGQMNTEAFF
TRBD1 | TRBJ1-6 | - | TRBV19 | TGTGCCAGTAGGCCGGGACAGGGGACGGGGTCACCCCTCCACTTT | CASRPGQGTGSPLHF
TRBD1 | TRBJ2-1 | - | TRBV9 | TGTGCCAGCAGCCCCTCGGGACAGGGGGCCTACAATGAGCAGTTCTTC | CASSPSGQGAYNEQFF
- | TRBJ2-7 | - | TRBV3-1/TRBV3-2 | TGTGCCAGCAGCCAAGAGGGGGGCGAGCAGTACTTC | CASSQEGGEQYF
- | TRBJ2-2 | - | TRBV3-1/TRBV3-2 | TGTGCCAGCACCCAATCAGCCGGGGAGCTGTTTTTT | CASTQSAGELFF
TRBD2 | TRBJ2-1 | - | TRBV24-1 | TGTGCCACCAGTGAGTCCGGGACTAGCGGGGGGCACGAGCAGTTCTTC | CATSESGTSGGHEQFF
TRBD1 | TRBJ2-7 | few | TRBV5-1 | TGCGCCAGCAGCCTGACAGGGGAATCCTACGAGCAGTACTTC | CASSLTGESYEQYF
- | TRBJ1-3 | - | TRBV28 | TGTGCCAGCAGCCCGGGGCGCCGCTCTGGAAACACCATATATTTT | CASSPGRRSGNTIYF
- | TRBJ1-4 | - | TRBV6-5 | TGTGCCAGCAGTTACGACGGTGCAACTAATGAAAAACTGTTTTTT | CASSYDGATNEKLFF
TRBD1 | TRBJ2-3 | - | TRBV7-6 | TGTGCCAGCAGCCGGGACAGGCGCACAGATACGCAGTATTTT | CASSRDRRTDTQYF
- | TRBJ1-6 | - | TRBV30 | TGTGCCTGGAGTGTATGGTTCGGGAGCTCCTATAATTCACCCCTCCACTTT | CAWSVWFGSSYNSPLHF
- | TRBJ1-1 | - | TRBV9 | TGTGCCAGCAGCGTAAATCCTTCGGGGTCGGGCGGTGAAGCTTTCTTT | CASSVNPSGSGGEAFF
- | TRBJ2-7 | - | TRBV6-2/TRBV6-3 | TGTGCCAGCAGCCCTCCCCGGGTCGTAAAGGGAGAGCAGTACTTC | CASSPPRVVKGEQYF
- | TRBJ2-7 | once | TRBV9 | TGTGCCAGCAGCGCAAATGGCTACGAGCAGTACTTC | CASSANGYEQYF
- | TRBJ2-5 | - | TRBV5-5 | TGTGCCAGCAGCACCGAATACATAGAGACCCAGTACTTC | CASSTEYIETQYF
- | TRBJ1-5 | - | TRBV27 | TGTGCCAGCAGCTATATGAATCAGCCCCAGCATTTT | CASSYMNQPQHF
- | TRBJ2-7 | few | TRBV2 | TGTGCCAGCAGTGCTAACTACGAGCAGTACTTC | CASSANYEQYF
- | TRBJ2-7 | - | TRBV19 | TGTGCCAGTAGTCCCCTGGACACGGCTTTCGAGCAGTACTTC | CASSPLDTAFEQYF
- | TRBJ1-2 | - | TRBV5-4 | TGTGCCAGCAGCGCGGGATTTAACTATGGCTACACCTTC | CASSAGFNYGYTF
TRBD1 | TRBJ1-1 | - | TRBV6-6 | TGTGCCAGCAGGAATACGCGGACAGGGGGGAACACTGAAGCTTTCTTT | CASRNTRTGGNTEAFF
- | TRBJ2-7 | - | TRBV2 | TGTGCCAGCAGTGAGGTCTACGAGCAGTACTTC | CASSEVYEQYF
- | TRBJ1-4 | - | TRBV19 | TGTGCCAGTAGTAGGGGGCTAGGAGAAAAACTGTTTTTT | CASSRGLGEKLFF
- | TRBJ2-5 | - | TRBV9 | TGTGCCAGCAGCGTGGGAGGGCAGGGGGAGGAAGAGACCCAGTACTTC | CASSVGGQGEEETQYF
- | TRBJ2-7 | - | TRBV3-1/TRBV3-2 | TGTGCCAGCGGGTTTCGGAACGAGCAGTACTTC | CASGFRNEQYF
- | TRBJ1-1 | once | TRBV29-1 | TGCAGCGTTAGGGTCGACACTGAAGCTTTCTTT | CSVRVDTEAFF
- | TRBJ2-7 | once | TRBV9 | TGTGCCAGCAGCGTAGGTGACATTTCTGCTGGGCAGTACTTC | CASSVGDISAGQYF
- | TRBJ1-3 | once | TRBV19 | TGTGCCAGTAGTATTCAGGCACGGATGTCCGGCACCATATATTTT | CASSIQARMSGTIYF
- | TRBJ1-5 | - | TRBV7-2 | TGTGCCAGCAGCCTAGTCCAAGGGGCTCAGCCCCAGCATTTT | CASSLVQGAQPQHF
TRBD1 | TRBJ1-2 | - | TRBV6-1 | TGTGCCAGCAGTGAATCAGGGGGCGGCTATGGCTACACCTTC | CASSESGGGYGYTF
TRBD1 | TRBJ1-2 | - | TRBV7-9 | TGTGCCAGCAGCTTAGAAACAGGGGGCACCTCCTATGGCTACACCTTC | CASSLETGGTSYGYTF
TRBD1 | TRBJ1-4 | - | TRBV4-3 | TGCGCCAGCAGCCAAGGGTACAGGGGGAATGAAAAACTGTTTTTT | CASSQGYRGNEKLFF
- | TRBJ2-1 | - | TRBV3-1/TRBV3-2 | TGTGCCAGCAGCCAAGAGGCGGGAATCTACAATGAGCAGTTCTTC | CASSQEAGIYNEQFF
TRBD2 | TRBJ2-7 | - | TRBV4-1 | TGCGCCAGCAGCCTATTGGCCACGGGAGGGAGCTACGAGCAGTACTTC | CASSLLATGGSYEQYF
TRBD1 | TRBJ2-2 | - | TRBV24-1 | TGTGCCACCAGTGACGGACAGGGGTGGAGCGGGGAGCTGTTTTTT | CATSDGQGWSGELFF
TRBD1 | TRBJ1-1 | - | TRBV10-3 | TGTGCCATCAGCAACAGGGGATACGCTGAAGCTTTCTTT | CAISNRGYAEAFF
- | TRBJ2-3 | - | TRBV29-1 | TGCAGCGTTGAAGGGGCAGAACCTTCTAGCACAGATACGCAGTATTTT | CSVEGAEPSSTDTQYF
- | TRBJ2-7 | - | TRBV24-1 | TGTGCCACCAGTGATTTTCCCGGGGGTGGGATCTTGAGCTCCTACGAGCAGTACTTC | CATSDFPGGGILSSYEQYF
- | TRBJ1-2 | few | TRBV29-1 | TGCAGCGTTGAAGAGAACGGGGATGGCTACACCTTC | CSVEENGDGYTF
- | TRBJ1-2 | - | TRBV4-3 | TGCGCCAGCAGCCAAGACCTCGGGGGGATGGCGGGTAACTATGGCTACACCTTC | CASSQDLGGMAGNYGYTF
- | TRBJ1-2 | once | TRBV24-1 | TGTGCCACCAGTGAGAACCGGGCCAGCGATAACTATGGCTACACCTTC | CATSENRASDNYGYTF
- | TRBJ1-2 | - | TRBV7-9 | TGTGCCAGCAGCTCAATAGGCGGACAGCGGGGGTCCAACTATGGCTACACCTTC | CASSSIGGQRGSNYGYTF
TRBD2 | TRBJ2-7 | once | TRBV30 | TGTGCCTGGAGTGTAGCAGCGGGAGCCTACGAGCAGTACTTC | CAWSVAAGAYEQYF
- | TRBJ2-7 | - | TRBV7-9 | TGTGCCAGCAGCTTTCCAGGACAATCCTCCGAGCAGTACTTC | CASSFPGQSSEQYF
TRBD2 | TRBJ2-5 | - | TRBV5-1 | TGCGCCAGCAGCTTGTCTAGCGGGAACCAAGAGACCCAGTACTTC | CASSLSSGNQETQYF
- | TRBJ1-6 | - | TRBV9 | TGTGCCAGCAGCGTAGACGGACAGCGTAATTCACCCCTCCACTTT | CASSVDGQRNSPLHF
- | TRBJ2-2 | - | TRBV9 | TGTGCCAGCAGCGAACGATACCCCGGGGAGCTGTTTTTT | CASSERYPGELFF
- | TRBJ2-5 | - | TRBV5-5 | TGTGCCAGCAGCTTGTACCAGGGCCTATTGCAAGAGACCCAGTACTTC | CASSLYQGLLQETQYF
- | TRBJ1-6 | - | TRBV6-1 | TGTGCCAGCAGTGAAGCGGGCGGCTCACAGGCCCTCCACTTT | CASSEAGGSQALHF
- | TRBJ2-1 | few | TRBV21-1 | TGTGCCAGCAGCGGTCGGACGGACTATACCTACAATGAGCAGTTCTTC | CASSGRTDYTYNEQFF
TRBD1 | TRBJ1-2 | - | TRBV24-1 | TGTGCCACCAGTGATCAGGACAGGGAGGGCTATGGCTACACCTTC | CATSDQDREGYGYTF
- | TRBJ1-1 | - | TRBV7-3 | TGTGCCAGCAGTCGAGATACGAACACTGAAGCTTTCTTT | CASSRDTNTEAFF
- | TRBJ1-3 | - | TRBV29-1 | TGCAGCGCCGGCACAACCGACTCTGGAAACACCATATATTTT | CSAGTTDSGNTIYF
- | TRBJ2-3 | once | TRBV7-8 | TGTGCCAGCAGCTTAGCGCGTCTAGCGCGCACAGATACGCAGTATTTT | CASSLARLARTDTQYF